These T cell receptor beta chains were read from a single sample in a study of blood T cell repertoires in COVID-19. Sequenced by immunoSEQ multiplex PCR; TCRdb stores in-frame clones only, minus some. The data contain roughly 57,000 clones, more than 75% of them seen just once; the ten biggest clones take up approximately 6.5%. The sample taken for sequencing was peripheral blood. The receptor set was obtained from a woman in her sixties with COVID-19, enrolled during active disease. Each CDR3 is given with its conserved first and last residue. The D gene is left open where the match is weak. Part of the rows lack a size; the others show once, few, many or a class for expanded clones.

DNA: TGTGCCTGGAGGACCGGGACAAGCTACAATGAGCAGTTCTTC
CDR3: CAWRTGTSYNEQFF
J: TRBJ2-1
size: .
D: .
V: TRBV30

DNA: TGTGCCAGCAGTGAAAGGCCGGGTGAGCAGTTCTTC
CDR3: CASSERPGEQFF
J: TRBJ2-1
size: .
D: .
V: TRBV6-1

DNA: TGTGCCAGCAGCCTCCCGGGACTAGCGGGAGGACCCACCGGGGAGCTGTTTTTT
CDR3: CASSLPGLAGGPTGELFF
J: TRBJ2-2
size: .
D: TRBD2
V: TRBV27

DNA: TGTGCCAGCAGCCTTAGGACTAGTTTCGAGCAGTTCTTC
CDR3: CASSLRTSFEQFF
J: TRBJ2-1
size: few
D: TRBD2
V: TRBV3-1/TRBV3-2

DNA: TGTGCCAGCAGTTTATTTGGGTGGGGGACTAGCGGCTCCAATGAGCAGTTCTTC
CDR3: CASSLFGWGTSGSNEQFF
J: TRBJ2-1
size: .
D: TRBD2
V: TRBV27

DNA: TGTGCCAGCAGCAAAGAACAGGAACACATTCAGTACTTC
CDR3: CASSKEQEHIQYF
J: TRBJ2-4
size: .
D: .
V: TRBV21-1

DNA: TGTGCCAGCAGGGAACCGGGACAGGGAGGGTATAATTCACCCCTCCACTTT
CDR3: CASREPGQGGYNSPLHF
J: TRBJ1-6
size: few
D: TRBD1
V: TRBV2

DNA: TGCGCCAGCAGCCCTATAGGGAGATCCTACGAGCAGTACTTC
CDR3: CASSPIGRSYEQYF
J: TRBJ2-7
size: .
D: .
V: TRBV5-1

DNA: TGTGCCAGTAGTACAGGGATCGCAGATACGCAGTATTTT
CDR3: CASSTGIADTQYF
J: TRBJ2-3
size: .
D: .
V: TRBV19

DNA: TGCAGCGTTGAAGATCTATCTGAAGCTTTCTTT
CDR3: CSVEDLSEAFF
J: TRBJ1-1
size: .
D: .
V: TRBV29-1

DNA: TGTGCCAGCAGAACCATAACAGCGAACACTGAAGCTTTCTTT
CDR3: CASRTITANTEAFF
J: TRBJ1-1
size: .
D: .
V: TRBV2

DNA: TGTGCCACGGGACAGCCAACTAATGAAAAACTGTTTTTT
CDR3: CATGQPTNEKLFF
J: TRBJ1-4
size: .
D: TRBD1
V: TRBV10-3

DNA: TGTGCCAGCAGTGAAACCGGGACCTACGAGCAGTACTTC
CDR3: CASSETGTYEQYF
J: TRBJ2-7
size: .
D: .
V: TRBV12-3/TRBV12-4

DNA: TGTGCCAGCAGTTTATGGCCAGTCGGCAATCAGCCCCAGCATTTT
CDR3: CASSLWPVGNQPQHF
J: TRBJ1-5
size: .
D: .
V: TRBV28

DNA: TGTGCCAGCAGAAGCCGCCAGGGGGCAAATTCACCCCTCCACTTT
CDR3: CASRSRQGANSPLHF
J: TRBJ1-6
size: once
D: TRBD1
V: TRBV28

DNA: TGTGCCAGCAGCCACCAAGCGGGAGGGCTGTCAGAGACCCAGTACTTC
CDR3: CASSHQAGGLSETQYF
J: TRBJ2-5
size: .
D: TRBD2
V: TRBV7-9

DNA: TGTGCCAGCAGCTTTCGTGTCTCGGGGGGAGGGGAGACTGTTCAGCCCCAGCATTTT
CDR3: CASSFRVSGGGETVQPQHF
J: TRBJ1-5
size: .
D: .
V: TRBV5-6

DNA: TGTGCCAGTAGTATCGGTGCCCCGTCGAACAATGAGCAGTTCTTC
CDR3: CASSIGAPSNNEQFF
J: TRBJ2-1
size: .
D: .
V: TRBV19

DNA: TGTGCCACCAGTGATCGACAGGGGGCGCGCGGCTACACCTTC
CDR3: CATSDRQGARGYTF
J: TRBJ1-2
size: .
D: TRBD1
V: TRBV24-1

DNA: TGTGCCAGCAGCGTAGCAGTTAGCGGGAGAGGGGCTTACAATGAGCAGTTCTTC
CDR3: CASSVAVSGRGAYNEQFF
J: TRBJ2-1
size: .
D: TRBD2
V: TRBV9